This T cell receptor (beta chain) derives from a study of blood T cell repertoires in COVID-19. The J segment lost 5 bases and the V segment lost 1 base, leaving 4 bases of the junction unmatched. The CDR3 has 16 amino acids. Germline CDR1 and CDR2: LGHNT and FRNRAP. Sequenced by immunoSEQ multiplex PCR; TCRdb stores in-frame clones only, minus some. Of over 150,000 clones in the sample, almost 85% were seen once. The sample taken for sequencing was peripheral blood. The chain uses TRBV12-5 and TRBJ2-5, with TRBD2 matching over 13 bases. The sequence came from a human donor with acute or convalescent COVID-19. The donor label of this sample is uncertain. As DNA, the CDR3 is TGTGCTAGTGGTTTGGGGACTAGCGGGAGTATGGAGACCCAGTACTTC. The encoded protein is CASGLGTSGSMETQYF.